These 27 T cell receptor beta chains originate from one sample sequenced in a study of cytomegalovirus exposure and HLA in healthy donors. PCR primers comprised 60 Vbeta and 13 Jbeta primers. The table came from immunoSEQ multiplex PCR; TCRdb's copy has only in-frame clones and leaves some out. The sample gives 200,000 to 250,000 clones, around 75% of which show up once; under 2% is in the top ten. What was sequenced was PBMCs. The receptors shown here come from a woman aged 30 to 39 in good health and CMV-seronegative.

The chain uses TRBV7-3 and TRBJ2-3, with 10 bases lining up with TRBD2. With 4 bases clipped from V and 3 bases from J, the junction kept 4 bases outside the gene matches. The CDR3 consists of 15 residues. The germline gives CDR1 SGHTA, CDR2 FQGTGA. As DNA, the CDR3 is TGTGCCAGCAGCTCCAGCGGGAGGGCAACAGATACGCAGTATTTT. It translates to CASSSSGRATDTQYF.

The V gene is TRBV2, the J gene TRBJ1-1, with D possibly TRBD1 on 5 matching bases. The CDR3 covers 13 residues. CDR1 is SNHLY, CDR2 FYNNEI, per germline. V shed 3 bases and J shed 2 bases, with 7 bases lying between them. CDR3 nucleotides: TGTGCCAGCAGTGATAGGGGCAACACTGAAGCTTTCTTT. Translation: CASSDRGNTEAFF.

CDR3 protein: CASSPSGSYGYTF. CDR3 DNA sequence: TGTGCCAGCTCCCCTTCCGGGAGCTATGGCTACACCTTC. The chain links TRBV2 to TRBJ1-2; D is unclear. The germline gives CDR1 SNHLY, CDR2 FYNNEI. Trimming cost V 8 bases and J 4 bases, with 14 bases left between them. The CDR3 runs to 13 residues.

The chain couples TRBV6-5 to TRBJ1-1; D not resolved. V lost 7 bases and J lost 1, with 7 bases in between. Germline values: CDR1 MNHEY, CDR2 SVGAGI. The CDR3 spans 12 residues. DNA for the CDR3: TGTGCCAGCACAACACGGAACACTGAAGCTTTCTTT. Its protein product is CASTTRNTEAFF.

The V gene is TRBV6-1, the J gene TRBJ2-5; TRBD1 is a possible D gene (6 bases). V was pared by 7 bases and J by 1 base, with 16 bases between. The CDR3 is 15 residues long. The germline V gene has CDR1 MNHNS and CDR2 SASEGT. CDR3 bases: TGTGCCAGCACCAAGGGGCAGGGGCCCCAAGAGACCCAGTACTTC. Translation: CASTKGQGPQETQYF.

This chain connects TRBV5-4 to TRBJ2-7; tentative D call: TRBD1 (5 bases). Germline V gene lookup returns CDR1 SGHNT and CDR2 YYREEE (reference sequence). Deletions cut 0 bases from V and 0 bases from J, with 10 bases between. This CDR3 comprises 15 residues. Here the CDR3 DNA reads TGTGCCAGCAGCTTGGGGACACTTTACTCCTACGAGCAGTACTTC. Protein sequence: CASSLGTLYSYEQYF. Based on the CDR3 plus reference TRBV5-4 and TRBJ2-7, the full variable domain is ETGVTQSPTHLIKTRGQQVTLRCSSQSGHNTVSWYQQALGQGPQFIFQYYREEENGRGNFPPRFSGLQFPNYSSELNVNALELDDSALYLCASSLGTLYSYEQYFGPGTRLTVT.

J is TRBJ2-5 and V is TRBV5-8; D uncertain. The J call could be wrong; TRBJ2-7 is a better fit for the DNA end. CDR1 and CDR2 (germline): SGHTS, YDEGEE. This CDR3 has 11 amino acids. CDR3 loop: CASSLWGEQYF. Here the CDR3 DNA reads TGTGCCAGCAGCTTGTGGGGCGAGCAGTACTTC.

The chain joins TRBV11-2 to TRBJ2-7; possibly TRBD1 for D (6 bases). Deletions cut 5 bases from V and 1 base from J, with 15 bases between. The CDR3 has 15 amino acids. Per germline, CDR1 SGHAT and CDR2 FQNNGV. This CDR3 is CASSLRQVPSYEQYF. The CDR3 region has the DNA TGTGCCAGCAGCCTGAGACAGGTTCCATCCTACGAGCAGTACTTC.

Of note for this clone: One end of the junction fails to match germline, which may point to a read error. The sample contains more than one DNA sequence encoding this CDR3. V and J are TRBV4-1 and TRBJ2-7; D is unresolved. Germline V lookup: CDR1 MGHRA, CDR2 YSYEKL. The CDR3 runs to 13 residues. CDR3 coding DNA: TGTGCCAGCAGCCAAGTGGCTTTTTACGAGCAGTACTTC. Its translation: CASSQVAFYEQYF.

This clone has only one observation. This chain connects TRBV6-6 to TRBJ2-7; 8 bases are shared with TRBD1. The germline V gene encodes CDR1 MNHNY and CDR2 SVGAGI (reference sequence). This CDR3 comprises 13 residues. The V and J ends lost 4 bases and 4 bases, in that order; junction bases with no gene match: 3. The CDR3 here is CASSLDRAYEQYF. The CDR3 bases are TGTGCCAGCAGTTTGGACAGGGCTTACGAGCAGTACTTC.

The chain couples TRBV11-3 to TRBJ2-1, with 9 bases aligning to TRBD1. Germline V gives CDR1 SGHNT, CDR2 YENEEA. The CDR3 sequence is 15 residues long. V dropped 2 bases and J dropped 5; count of bases not matched to a gene: 4. CDR3: CASSLWTGENNEQFF. The CDR3 region has the DNA TGTGCCAGCAGCTTATGGACAGGGGAAAACAATGAGCAGTTCTTC. The whole variable domain, filled in from reference TRBV11-3 and TRBJ2-1, reads EAGVVQSPRYKIIEKKQPVAFWCNPISGHNTLYWYLQNLGQGPELLIRYENEEAVDDSQLPKDRFSAERLKGVDSTLKIQPAELGDSAVYLCASSLWTGENNEQFFGPGTRLTVL.

The chain recombines TRBV19 with TRBJ1-1; D remains ambiguous. Trimming pared 5 bases from V and 5 bases from J, leaving 15 bases between. This CDR3 contains 14 residues. Germline-derived CDR1 and CDR2 are LNHDA and SQIVND (reference sequence). The CDR3 DNA reads TGTGCCAGTAGTGGCGGGCAGCTGGGGACTGAAGCTTTCTTT. This gives the protein CASSGGQLGTEAFF.

The V gene is TRBV12-5, the J gene TRBJ1-5, with a weak D call TRBD1 (6 bases). The V gene lost 7 bases and the J gene lost 2 bases, with 15 bases spanning the gap. Germline CDR1 is LGHNT and CDR2 is FRNRAP. This CDR3 is built from 15 residues. The DNA of the CDR3 is TGTGCTAGTGTCATACAGGGTTTGGGCAATCAGCCCCAGCATTTT. Translated, it gives CASVIQGLGNQPQHF.

The V and J genes are TRBV13 and TRBJ2-2, with TRBD1 as a possible D gene (5 bases). The CDR3 is 14 residues long. V dropped 0 bases and J dropped 8 bases, with 10 bases sitting between them. Germline lookup yields CDR1 PRHDT and CDR2 FYEKMQ (reference sequence). The CDR3 protein is CASSLGPGLGELFF. CDR3 sequence (DNA): TGTGCCAGCAGCTTAGGCCCAGGGCTGGGGGAGCTGTTTTTT.

V and J are TRBV2 and TRBJ1-1; D possibly corresponds to TRBD1 (6 bases). V lost 4 bases to trimming and J lost 6 bases, with 15 bases between them. Germline CDR1 and CDR2: SNHLY and FYNNEI. The CDR3 has 14 amino acids. The CDR3 nucleotides are TGTGCCAGCAGTGTTTTGCAGGGGAGTGCTGAAGCTTTCTTT. Amino acid sequence: CASSVLQGSAEAFF.

The rearrangement joins TRBV12-5 to TRBJ2-1; 10 bases are a match to TRBD2. Germline CDR1 and CDR2: LGHNT and FRNRAP. V was pared by 0 bases and J by 11 bases, with 1 base of the junction left unmatched. The CDR3 sequence is 13 residues long. CDR3 in amino acids: CASGLVAGGQQFF. For the CDR3, the DNA is TGTGCTAGTGGTTTGGTAGCGGGAGGGCAGCAGTTCTTC.

The DNA of the CDR3 is TGTGCCATCAGTGACGGTCAGGGGGAGACCCAGTACTTC. As protein: CAISDGQGETQYF. The gene calls are TRBV10-3 and TRBJ2-5; D may be TRBD1 (6 bases). The CDR3 contains 13 residues. Germline assignment: CDR1 ENHRY and CDR2 SYGVKD. Trimming removed 3 bases from V and 5 bases from J, with 10 bases in between.

DNA of the CDR3: TGTGCCAGCAGCCACCCGAATATGCCGGAGTTAAAAGCTTTCTTT. This codes for CASSHPNMPELKAFF. The chain joins TRBV7-9 to TRBJ1-1; D not certain. Germline V gives CDR1 SEHNR, CDR2 FQNEAQ (reference sequence). CDR3 length: 15 amino acids. The V end lost 5 bases, the J end lost 9 bases, and 22 bases lay between the germline ends.

This chain joins TRBV6-1 and TRBJ1-1; possible D gene TRBD1, 5 bases. Trimming shortened V by 6 bases and J by 3 bases, and 17 bases separated the two germline ends. Per the germline V gene, CDR1 is MNHNS and CDR2 is SASEGT. This CDR3 is 15 amino acids long. The CDR3 is CASRDPGQEYTEAFF. The CDR3 DNA reads TGTGCCAGCAGGGACCCCGGACAAGAGTACACTGAAGCTTTCTTT.

V usage is TRBV11-2 and J usage is TRBJ1-5, with a tentative D call TRBD1 (5 bases). With 0 bases removed from V and 2 bases from J, the gap between germline ends came to 5 bases. This CDR3 region has 14 residues. Germline V gene lookup returns CDR1 SGHAT and CDR2 FQNNGV. The CDR3 protein is CASSLDRGNQPQHF. The CDR3 DNA reads TGTGCCAGCAGCTTAGACAGGGGCAATCAGCCCCAGCATTTT.

The genes are TRBV11-2 and TRBJ1-5; 8 bases are a match to TRBD1. Germline values: CDR1 SGHAT, CDR2 FQNNGV. Losses at the gene ends were 0 bases for V and 6 bases for J; bases not matched to a gene: 4. CDR3 length: 15 amino acids. CDR3 DNA: TGTGCCAGCAGCTTAGATTGGACAGGGAGTCAGCCCCAGCATTTT. This gives the protein CASSLDWTGSQPQHF.

Details on this clone: At one end the junction does not follow the germline gene, possibly because of a read error. This chain links TRBV30 with TRBJ1-6; perhaps TRBD1 as D (5 bases). The V gene's germline CDR1 is GTSNPN and CDR2 SVGIG (reference sequence). This CDR3 region has 12 residues. The CDR3 spells CAWTGQNSPLHF. CDR3 sequence (DNA): TGTGCCTGGACAGGGCAAAATTCTCCCCTCCACTTT.

The chain joins TRBV2 to TRBJ1-3; TRBD1 is a possible D gene (5 bases). Trimming left V 4 bases short and J 2 bases short, with 9 bases between. Germline lookup yields CDR1 SNHLY and CDR2 FYNNEI. CDR3 size: 14 residues. Written as DNA, the CDR3 is TGTGCCAGCAGTGGGTTAGGGGCTGGAAACACCATATATTTT. Translating gives CASSGLGAGNTIYF.

The V call is TRBV25-1, the J call TRBJ2-7; the D is unclear. This CDR3 region has 11 residues. Between the trimmed V and J ends, which lost 4 bases and 5 bases, there was a span of 6 bases. The V gene's germline CDR1 is MGHDK and CDR2 SYGVNS. The CDR3 loop reads CASSVVHEQYF. The CDR3 DNA follows: TGTGCCAGCAGTGTAGTGCACGAGCAGTACTTC.

This chain uses TRBV2 with TRBJ1-2, with a tentative D call TRBD1 (5 bases). V was clipped by 8 bases and J by 5 bases, with 15 bases between them. CDR1 and CDR2 from the germline V gene are SNHLY and FYNNEI. The CDR3 spans 13 residues. The DNA for the CDR3 is TGTGCCAGCTGGGGCAGCCTGAGTTATGGCTACACCTTC. Residues: CASWGSLSYGYTF. Full variable domain (rest looked up from reference TRBV2 and TRBJ1-2): EPEVTQTPSHQVTQMGQEVILRCVPISNHLYFYWYRQILGQKVEFLVSFYNNEISEKSEIFDDQFSVERPDGSNFTLKIRSTKLEDSAMYFCASWGSLSYGYTFGSGTRLTVV.

The chain has TRBV13 and TRBJ1-5; TRBD1 matches at 8 bases. After removal of 2 bases from V and 5 bases from J, the junction contained 14 bases not matched to a gene. The CDR3 has 18 residues. CDR1 and CDR2 (germline): PRHDT, FYEKMQ (reference sequence). The CDR3 DNA is TGTGCCAGCAGCTTAAGGACGGCGGGACAGGCTTATGATCAGCCCCAGCATTTT. This gives the protein CASSLRTAGQAYDQPQHF.

V and J are TRBV25-1 and TRBJ2-5; D gene uncertain. The CDR3 is 13 residues long. Germline CDR1 MGHDK, CDR2 SYGVNS. V gave up 1 base and J gave up 4 bases, with 7 bases separating them. The CDR3 sequence is CASSEFAVETQYF. DNA of the CDR3: TGTGCCAGCAGTGAATTTGCGGTAGAGACCCAGTACTTC.